The T cell receptor beta chain described here comes from a study of CD8 T cells in ankylosing spondylitis. Note on this clonotype: Its antigen is unidentified.

One entry per CDR3 protein results from TCRdb running MiXCR on the 5' RACE reads. Found here are about 160,000 distinct CDR3 sequences, 9.8% of them singletons; the top ten hold about 14%. The V gene lost 6 bases and the J gene lost 7 bases, with 9 bases spanning the gap. The CDR3 sequence is 10 residues long. CDR1 and CDR2 from the germline V gene are DFQATT and SNEGSKA (reference sequence). Whole-study findings and limits: Reportedly, matched ankylosing spondylitis synovial fluid was significantly enriched for disease-linked clones. One TCR beta motif, made up of eight or nine highly homologous variants, appeared characteristic of ankylosing spondylitis blood.

This TCR came from a female donor with ankylosing spondylitis or in good health (not recorded which). The sample was blood, either unsorted or a sorted T cell fraction (not recorded which). The V and J genes are TRBV20-1 and TRBJ1-1; D is uncertain. The CDR3 protein is CSALLSEAFF. Written as DNA, the CDR3 is TGCAGTGCCCTATTAAGTGAAGCTTTCTTT.